This TCR beta chain was found in a study of spatial heterogeneity in lung cancer (dated by TCRdb to the late 2010s). Regarding the complete study: Beta-chain transcripts were consistently detected in greater numbers than alpha-chain transcripts, which likely reflects a higher abundance of beta-chain transcripts. The study quantitatively compared TCR alpha and beta repertoires across multiple tumor regions, matched nontumor lung and blood in non-small cell lung cancer. In the raw uncorrected reads, each unique combination of TCR and UMI appeared on average more than ten times. The study linked features of the TCR repertoire to counts of nonsynonymous mutations, which were determined by whole-exome sequencing of tumor tissue. At surgery, 200 to 250 tumor regions, 61 to 65 matched nontumor lung samples and 56 PBMC samples were TCR-sequenced for both alpha and beta chains.

Its CDR3 holds 14 amino acids, cysteine through phenylalanine. The retained sequence is limited to the CDR3, 42 bases, with the frame set at the first base. V lost 5 bases and J lost 2 bases; the stretch between them is 9 bases long. This clonotype was seen a few times. Its antigen specificity is not known. Base quality data are lacking; no much larger clone is found one base away. What the time point label conveys for this sample: sample taken at primary tumor resection. Donors were around 71 patients with early-stage, untreated non-small cell lung cancer from the lung TRACERx cohort. Without any cell sorting, TCR sequencing was performed on whole RNA extracted either from tumor and nontumor lung tissue or from cryopreserved PBMC samples. A patient was chosen for TCR sequencing only when enough RNA was available from at least two tumor regions. Points the paper makes about the study in general: Confirming at a functional level the hypothesis that regional TCRs recognize regional mutations was considered to require additional single-cell paired TCR alpha and beta sequencing. Ubiquitous expanded tumor TCRs were detected in blood more often at tumor resection than at routine follow-up.

Libraries were prepared through 5' RACE. The instrument given in TCRdb is NextSeq 500. The TCR library protocol attached a unique molecular identifier to each TCR cDNA molecule to allow correction of PCR and sequencing errors. The study's processing was this. TCR identification, UMI-based error correction and CDR3 extraction were performed with Decombinator tools. Expanded TCRs were defined as those above a frequency of 2 per 1,000, corresponding to the top 1% of the tumor frequency distribution. Renyi diversity was computed with the R vegan package after each repertoire had been subsampled 100 times to 5,000 TCRs. To build CDR3 similarity networks, amino acid triplet string-kernel similarity was used, and CDR3s were connected when their pairwise similarity was above 0.82. In-frame beta chains were kept once TCRdb had trimmed the public reads at Q25 with fastp and called clones with MiXCR. Rows with a matching CDR3 protein are joined into one entry that keeps the most common DNA and genes. Clone size and V and J calls follow TCRdb, not the original study. The sample table lists more than 60,000 distinct CDR3 sequences, about 6.6% of them with a count of one. Under 15% of the sample goes to the ten largest clones.

This sequence uses TRBV12-3 or TRBV12-4 and TRBJ1-4, with the D gene too uncertain to name. The input for sequencing was PBMCs, taken at surgery. This clonotype was sampled from a female donor with early-stage non-small cell lung cancer. Read as DNA, the sequence is TGTGCCAGCAGTCCCGGATCGACTAATGAAAAACTGTTTTTT. It translates to CASSPGSTNEKLFF.